Following are 24 T cell receptor beta chains from one sample sequenced in a study of response to subunit inactivated influenza vaccine. TCRdb ran MiXCR on the RT-PCR reads and lists one entry per CDR3 protein. The table has roughly 670,000 distinct CDR3 sequences, around 15% seen once. The sample consisted of PBMCs from blood, taken around two weeks before vaccination. The receptors derive from a man in his fifties who received an inactivated influenza vaccine.

This clonotype occurred a few times. The V gene is TRBV6-1, the J gene TRBJ1-5, with 7 bases that match TRBD1. The CDR3 consists of 14 residues. CDR1 and CDR2 (germline): MNHNS, SASEGT. J was trimmed by 0 bases and V by 6 bases; bases with no gene match: 2. Here the CDR3 reads CASRTGFSNQPQHF. The CDR3 DNA reads TGTGCCAGCAGGACAGGGTTTAGCAATCAGCCCCAGCATTTT.

This clonotype occurred a few times. The rearrangement links TRBV10-3 to TRBJ1-6, with D perhaps TRBD1 (5 bases). This CDR3 contains 14 residues. V dropped 10 bases and J dropped 0 bases, with 10 bases sitting between them. Looked up from germline, CDR1 is ENHRY and CDR2 is SYGVKD. CDR3 nucleotide sequence: TGTGCCACCTCCGACAGCTCCTATAATTCACCCCTCCACTTT. It specifies CATSDSSYNSPLHF.

This clonotype was seen only a few times. This chain links TRBV10-2 with TRBJ2-3, with 10 bases that match TRBD2. This CDR3 is 15 amino acids long. The germline CDR1 and CDR2 sequences are WSHSY and SAAADI. V lost 7 bases to trimming and J lost 0 bases; unmatched junction nucleotides: 4. CDR3 loop: CASKWTSGSTDTQYF. CDR3 coding DNA: TGCGCCAGCAAATGGACTAGCGGTAGCACAGATACGCAGTATTTT.

Remarks on this clonotype: This may arise from a read error, as a much more abundant clone is one base away. The chain is built from TRBV10-3 and TRBJ2-7; no reliable D call. Germline values: CDR1 ENHRY, CDR2 SYGVKD. CDR3 size: 13 residues. In DNA, the CDR3 is TGTGCCATCAGTCTGACACTAACCTACGAGCAGCACTTC. Amino acid sequence: CAISLTLTYEQHF.

The chain employs TRBV14 and TRBJ2-1; D call uncertain. The CDR3 runs to 12 residues. Trimming pared 2 bases from V and 6 bases from J, leaving 5 bases between. Germline V gene lookup returns CDR1 SGHDN and CDR2 FVKESK. CDR3 amino acids: CASSQFFNEQFF. DNA for the CDR3: TGTGCCAGCAGCCAATTTTTCAATGAGCAGTTCTTC. Full variable domain (remainder filled in from reference TRBV14 and TRBJ2-1): EAGVTQFPSHSVIEKGQTVTLRCDPISGHDNLYWYRRVMGKEIKFLLHFVKESKQDESGMPNNRFLAERTGGTYSTLKVQPAELEDSGVYFCASSQFFNEQFFGPGTRLTVL.

In this sample, this clonotype turned up once. The gene calls are TRBV28 and TRBJ2-1, with 9 bases identical to TRBD2. The J segment lost 5 bases and the V segment lost 6 bases, leaving 11 bases of the junction unmatched. Germline assignment: CDR1 MDHEN and CDR2 SYDVKM. The CDR3 covers 16 residues. The CDR3 is CASSLGLAIYNNEQFF. CDR3 coding DNA: TGTGCCAGCAGCCTGGGACTAGCTATCTACAACAATGAGCAGTTCTTC. The whole variable domain, remainder taken from reference TRBV28 and TRBJ2-1, is DVKVTQSSRYLVKRTGEKVFLECVQDMDHENMFWYRQDPGLGLRLIYFSYDVKMKEKGDIPEGYSVSREKKERFSLILESASTNQTSMYLCASSLGLAIYNNEQFFGPGTRLTVL.

This clonotype was picked up many times. This chain joins TRBV29-1 and TRBJ2-1; TRBD1 matches at 7 bases. Trimming at V came to 8 bases and at J to 6 bases, leaving 10 bases not matched to a gene. Looked up from germline, CDR1 is SQVTM and CDR2 is ANQGSEA. CDR3 size: 13 residues. The CDR3 region has the DNA TGCAGCTTAAGAAGGGGGCCTGTCAATGAGCAGTTCTTC. This sequence encodes CSLRRGPVNEQFF.

This chain links TRBV12-2 with TRBJ2-7; TRBD1 reflects the table's D call only, with no check against the DNA. TRBV12-2 is recorded as a pseudogene. There are 17 residues in the CDR3. The CDR3: CASRLPDAQGSSYEQYF. The CDR3, as DNA: TGTGCAAGTCGCTTACCCGACGCCCAGGGGTCGTCTTACGAGCAGTACTTC.

This clonotype was recorded at least ten times. As DNA, the CDR3 is TGTGCCAGCAGCACCGGAACCGCCTCCTACGAGCAGTACTTC. Encoded protein: CASSTGTASYEQYF. The rearrangement uses TRBV28 and TRBJ2-7, with unresolved D. The germline gives CDR1 MDHEN, CDR2 SYDVKM. The V gene lost 6 bases and the J gene lost 0 bases, with 12 bases spanning the gap. The CDR3 has 14 residues. Together with reference TRBV28 and TRBJ2-7, the CDR3 gives the full variable domain: DVKVTQSSRYLVKRTGEKVFLECVQDMDHENMFWYRQDPGLGLRLIYFSYDVKMKEKGDIPEGYSVSREKKERFSLILESASTNQTSMYLCASSTGTASYEQYFGPGTRLTVT.

This clonotype was found a few times. The V and J genes are TRBV5-1 and TRBJ2-3; D possibly corresponds to TRBD2 (6 bases). The CDR3 consists of 15 residues. V was pared by 4 bases and J by 0 bases, with 12 bases between. Germline CDR1 SGHRS, CDR2 YFSETQ. The CDR3 is CASSRGATSTDTQYF. The DNA for the CDR3 is TGCGCCAGCAGCCGCGGGGCGACTAGCACAGATACGCAGTATTTT.

This clonotype was detected only a few times. The chain employs TRBV29-1 and TRBJ2-5, with 12 bases matching TRBD1. V lost 7 bases to trimming and J lost 5 bases; unmatched junction nucleotides: 11. This CDR3 has 15 residues. Germline-derived CDR1 and CDR2 are SQVTM and ANQGSEA. DNA for the CDR3: TGCAGCGCCTCGGGACAGGGGGCTGATATGGAGACCCAGTACTTC. It yields the protein CSASGQGADMETQYF.

This clonotype came up many times. This chain uses TRBV28 with TRBJ2-2, with no clear D. The CDR3 consists of 15 residues. Trimming pared 2 bases from V and 3 bases from J, leaving 10 bases between. The germline CDR1 and CDR2 sequences are MDHEN and SYDVKM. As DNA, the CDR3 is TGTGCCAGCAGTTTAGGTCAGCCCTACACCGGGGAGCTGTTTTTT. Protein product: CASSLGQPYTGELFF.

The genes are TRBV7-9 and TRBJ2-1; 7 nucleotides line up with TRBD1. This CDR3 contains 15 residues. The V gene end was trimmed by 4 bases and the J gene end by 5 bases; junction bases not matched to a gene: 8. From germline, CDR1 is SEHNR and CDR2 FQNEAQ (reference sequence). CDR3 sequence (DNA): TGTGCCAGCAGCTCAACAGGGGCCTGGGACAATGAGCAGTTCTTC. This gives the protein CASSSTGAWDNEQFF.

The CDR3 nucleotides read TGTGCCAGCAGTGAAGGACTCAATCAGCCCCAGCATTTT. Translating gives CASSEGLNQPQHF. The chain combines TRBV2 with TRBJ1-5; D unclear. Trimming cost V 1 base and J 3 bases, with 4 bases left between them. From germline, CDR1 is SNHLY and CDR2 FYNNEI. This CDR3 comprises 13 residues.

The chain employs TRBV6-2 or TRBV6-3 and TRBJ2-6; D gene uncertain. The CDR3 covers 19 residues. Germline-derived CDR1 and CDR2 are MNHEY and SVGEGT. V lost 2 bases and J lost 4, with 21 bases in between. This chain's CDR3 is CASSYPFWQRSTGANVLTF. CDR3 bases: TGTGCCAGCAGTTACCCCTTTTGGCAGCGCTCTACCGGGGCCAACGTCCTGACTTTC.

There are a few counts of this clonotype. The chain links TRBV20-1 to TRBJ2-3; 11 bases match TRBD1. Germline CDR1 DFQATT, CDR2 SNEGSKA (reference sequence). V gave up 8 bases and J gave up 5 bases; unmatched junction bases: 9. The CDR3 length is 14 residues. The CDR3 loop is CSTEDRGQRDTQYF. Here the CDR3 DNA reads TGCAGTACCGAGGACAGGGGGCAGCGAGATACGCAGTATTTT.

This clonotype was counted between two and nine times. The chain recombines TRBV20-1 with TRBJ1-1, with TRBD1 as a possible D gene (5 bases). Trimming removed 0 bases at V and 5 bases at J, with 19 bases between. The CDR3 contains 16 residues. Germline V CDR1 and CDR2: DFQATT, SNEGSKA (reference sequence). Here the CDR3 reads CSARDRAGILRTEAFF. Written as DNA, the CDR3 is TGCAGTGCTAGAGATCGGGCAGGGATCCTGAGGACTGAAGCTTTCTTT.

The sample holds a few counts of this clonotype. The V and J genes are TRBV9 and TRBJ1-2, with 9 bases fitting TRBD1. This CDR3 has 16 amino acids. Per the germline V gene, CDR1 is SGDLS and CDR2 is YYNGEE. Trimming removed 3 bases from V and 5 bases from J; junction bases left unmatched: 11. The CDR3 here is CASSDPSGQGWYGYTF. CDR3 DNA: TGTGCCAGCAGCGATCCTTCTGGACAGGGGTGGTATGGCTACACCTTC.

This clonotype has just a few counts. The chain is built from TRBV6-2 or TRBV6-3 and TRBJ2-7; 7 nucleotides match TRBD2. V lost 6 bases, J lost 0 bases, and 5 bases stayed unmatched. The CDR3 extends over 14 amino acids. Germline V CDR1 and CDR2: MNHEY, SVGEGT. This CDR3 is CASRGAGPSYEQYF. Written as DNA, the CDR3 is TGTGCCAGCAGGGGAGCGGGACCCTCCTACGAGCAGTACTTC.

The table lists this clonotype with a few counts. The chain combines TRBV6-2 or TRBV6-3 with TRBJ1-2; D is unresolved. The length of the CDR3 is 13 residues. Trimming removed 7 bases at V and 8 bases at J, with 17 bases between. Germline V gene lookup returns CDR1 MNHEY and CDR2 SVGEGT. Here the CDR3 DNA reads TGTGCCAGCACCCAGCCTGGAACAGACGGCTACACCTTC. Its translation is CASTQPGTDGYTF.

This rearrangement joins TRBV4-3 to TRBJ1-1; D is unresolved. Germline loops: CDR1 LGHNA, CDR2 YSLEER. Trimming pared 0 bases from V and 6 bases from J, leaving 8 bases between. CDR3 length: 13 residues. For the CDR3, the DNA is TGCGCCAGCAGCCAAGAAATGAGGTCTGAAGCTTTCTTT. Translating it yields CASSQEMRSEAFF.

The chain employs TRBV20-1 and TRBJ2-1, with D unresolved. CDR3 length: 12 amino acids. CDR1 and CDR2 (germline): DFQATT, SNEGSKA (reference sequence). V lost 4 bases to trimming and J lost 10 bases, with 14 bases between them. The CDR3 region has the DNA TGCAGTGCTAAATTAGGAAATAGGGAGCAGTTCTTC. Translation: CSAKLGNREQFF.

This clonotype was counted only a few times. The chain joins TRBV6-5 to TRBJ1-6, with TRBD1 matching over 7 bases. V shed 4 bases, J shed 1 base, and the junction held 4 bases outside the gene matches. Per the germline V gene, CDR1 is MNHEY and CDR2 is SVGAGI. The CDR3 contains 16 residues. Here the CDR3 DNA reads TGTGCCAGCAGTTTGACAGGGCGGTCCTATAATTCACCCCTCCACTTT. Translation: CASSLTGRSYNSPLHF.

There are many counts of this clonotype. V gene TRBV3-1 combines with J gene TRBJ2-1; D unclear. Trimming cost V 0 bases and J 9 bases, with 15 bases left between them. This CDR3 has 15 residues. Germline lookup yields CDR1 LGHDT and CDR2 YNNKEL (reference sequence). In DNA form, the CDR3 reads TGTGCCAGCAGCCAAGATCTTCAGAGCGTCCGTGAGCAGTTCTTC. It specifies CASSQDLQSVREQFF.